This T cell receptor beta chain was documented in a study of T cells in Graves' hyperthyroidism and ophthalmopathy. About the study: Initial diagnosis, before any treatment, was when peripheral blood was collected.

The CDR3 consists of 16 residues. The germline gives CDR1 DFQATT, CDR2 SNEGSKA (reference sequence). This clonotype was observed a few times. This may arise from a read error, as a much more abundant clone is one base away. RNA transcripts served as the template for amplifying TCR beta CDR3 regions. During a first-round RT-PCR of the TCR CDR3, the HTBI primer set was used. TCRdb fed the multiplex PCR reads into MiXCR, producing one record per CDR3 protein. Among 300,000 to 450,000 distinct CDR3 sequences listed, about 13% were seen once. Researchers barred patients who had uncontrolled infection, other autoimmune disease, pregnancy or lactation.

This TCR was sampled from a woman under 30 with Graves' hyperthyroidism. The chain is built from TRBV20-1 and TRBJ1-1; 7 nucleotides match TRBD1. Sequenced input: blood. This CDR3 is CSARKRTGLMNTEASF. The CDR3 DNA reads TGCAGTGCCAGGAAGCGGACAGGACTCATGAACACTGAAGCTTCCTTT.